This T cell receptor (beta chain) was found in a study of radiotherapy plus CTLA-4 blockade in lung cancer. Regarding the study as a whole: An expansion of tumor-derived TCR clones occurred in blood after radiotherapy plus ipilimumab.

Details on this clone: Its antigen is currently unknown.

Ipilimumab CTLA-4 blockade and focal radiation were given to patients with chemo-refractory metastatic non-small-cell lung cancer. This table comes from immunoSEQ multiplex PCR, and its TCRdb copy is limited to in-frame clones, with some not included. The repertoire holds around 70,000 clones, with over 80% as singletons. V lost 4 bases to trimming and J lost 1 base, with 12 bases between them. The germline V gene has CDR1 MGHDK and CDR2 SYGVNS. CDR3 length equals 15 residues. V usage is TRBV25-1 and J usage is TRBJ2-3; possibly TRBD1 for D (6 bases). The sample consisted of peripheral blood, taken from a patient treated with radiotherapy plus ipilimumab. The receptor comes from a human donor with non-small cell lung cancer who had a partial response to radiotherapy plus ipilimumab. The CDR3: CASSVTGLGTDTQYF. The CDR3 coding sequence is TGTGCCAGCAGTGTCACAGGGCTGGGCACAGATACGCAGTATTTT.